Reported below is one T cell receptor (beta chain). CDR1 and CDR2 from the germline V gene are SNHLY and FYNNEI. V lost 3 bases and J 5 bases, leaving 10 bases between the germline ends. The CDR3 loop spans 14 amino acids. Survey-level immunoSEQ sequencing profiled the TCR beta repertoire. The repertoire was sequenced with immunoSEQ multiplex PCR; TCRdb's copy has only in-frame clones and lacks some. Among about 50,000 clones listed, 80% to 95% were seen once. This TCR was recovered from a man aged 35 to 55 with rheumatoid arthritis. The chain couples TRBV2 to TRBJ1-4; D not resolved. Input material: PBMCs. The CDR3 loop is CASSDPRANEKLFF. In DNA, the CDR3 is TGTGCCAGCAGTGATCCTAGAGCGAATGAAAAACTGTTTTTT.